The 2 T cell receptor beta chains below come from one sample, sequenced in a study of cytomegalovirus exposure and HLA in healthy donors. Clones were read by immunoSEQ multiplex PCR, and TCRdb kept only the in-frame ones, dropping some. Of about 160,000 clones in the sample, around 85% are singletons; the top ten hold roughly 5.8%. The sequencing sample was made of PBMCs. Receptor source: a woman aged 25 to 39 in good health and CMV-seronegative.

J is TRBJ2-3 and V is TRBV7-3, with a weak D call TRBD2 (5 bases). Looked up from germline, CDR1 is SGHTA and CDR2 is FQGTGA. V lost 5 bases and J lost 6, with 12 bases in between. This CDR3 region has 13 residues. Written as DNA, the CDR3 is TGTGCCAGCAGCCCTGCCCCGGGGGATACGCAGTATTTT. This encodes CASSPAPGDTQYF.

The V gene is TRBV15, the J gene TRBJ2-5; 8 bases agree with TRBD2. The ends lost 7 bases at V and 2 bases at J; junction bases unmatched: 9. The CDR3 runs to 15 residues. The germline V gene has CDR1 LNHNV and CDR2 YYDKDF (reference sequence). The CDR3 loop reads CATNTDSSGQETQYF. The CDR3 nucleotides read TGTGCCACCAACACAGACTCTAGCGGGCAAGAGACCCAGTACTTC.